The clone carrying this T cell receptor beta chain has ten or more counts. Its antigen is currently unknown. This sample stems from a study of regulatory T cells in long-lasting Graves disease. About the study: In persistent Graves' disease, antithyroid drugs had been taken for over 5 years and TSH receptor antibodies stayed positive. Study results and caveats: Persistent Graves' patients showed reduced TCR diversity versus newly diagnosed patients. TRBV28 was favored in persistent disease, as were TRBJ1-2 and TRBJ2-5.

The CDR3 consists of 14 residues. V was shortened by 7 bases and J by 4 bases, with 16 bases between the two germline ends. The time point here: persistent/refractory GD, antithyroid drugs over 5 years with positive TRAb. Generation of the TCR library employed RNA extracted from PBMCs. Criteria from the American Thyroid Association guidelines were applied to diagnose Graves' disease. Construction of TCR beta libraries relied on iRepertoire HTBI primers and on Arm-PCR targeting CDR3 regions. TCRdb redid the calling of the multiplex PCR reads with MiXCR, one entry per CDR3 protein. The sample has about 470,000 distinct CDR3 sequences, 20% to 25% seen once.

The specimen was peripheral blood mononuclear cells (PBMCs), collected when the disease was refractory, from a patient treated with antithyroid drugs. This clonotype was sampled from a female donor with Graves disease. This chain connects TRBV12-3 or TRBV12-4 to TRBJ1-1, with D possibly TRBD1 on 6 matching bases. The CDR3 nucleotides are TGTGCCAGCACTCCGACAGGCATCGTCACTGAAGCTTTCTTT. This codes for CASTPTGIVTEAFF.